This T cell receptor (beta chain) was observed in a study of PD-L1 blockade in urothelial cancer. The wider study: Each participant's history included 0 to 3 prior chemotherapy regimens.

Germline V CDR1 and CDR2: MNHNS, SASEGT. This CDR3 spans 13 amino acids. Trimming stripped 2 bases from V and 6 bases from J, with 8 bases between. Every PCR got spiked synthetic TCR analog templates. Only in-frame clones appear in the TCRdb table, and some are missing; sequencing was by immunoSEQ multiplex PCR. The sample yields about 88,000 clones, roughly 90% seen once. Sequencing was performed on PBMCs, taken around atezolizumab (anti-PD-L1) treatment. The clonotype was recovered from a man in his sixties with urothelial cancer. The chain carries TRBV6-1 and TRBJ2-1; TRBD2 might be the D (5 bases). This CDR3 is CASSELSGNEQFF. The CDR3 nucleotides read TGTGCCAGCAGTGAATTGAGCGGCAATGAGCAGTTCTTC.